This T cell receptor beta chain was sequenced during a study of shared clonotypes between healthy human individuals. The germline V gene has CDR1 MDHEN and CDR2 SYDVKM. Trimming cost V 1 base and J 6 bases, with 4 bases left between them. The CDR3 contains 12 residues. This clone was picked up a small number of times. The same CDR3 is also encoded by other DNA sequences in this sample. Method: immunoSEQ multiplex PCR; TCRdb's copy keeps in-frame clones and lacks some. The data hold more than 2 million clones, with almost 96% observed a single time. The chain recombines TRBV28 with TRBJ1-5; D remains ambiguous. The sequence was collected from a young man in good health. Sequenced input: naive CD4+ T cells sorted from blood. Subset in this sample: CD45RA+ positively selected. In DNA form, the CDR3 reads TGTGCCAGCAGTTTATTGAGTCAGCCCCAGCATTTT. Translating gives CASSLLSQPQHF.